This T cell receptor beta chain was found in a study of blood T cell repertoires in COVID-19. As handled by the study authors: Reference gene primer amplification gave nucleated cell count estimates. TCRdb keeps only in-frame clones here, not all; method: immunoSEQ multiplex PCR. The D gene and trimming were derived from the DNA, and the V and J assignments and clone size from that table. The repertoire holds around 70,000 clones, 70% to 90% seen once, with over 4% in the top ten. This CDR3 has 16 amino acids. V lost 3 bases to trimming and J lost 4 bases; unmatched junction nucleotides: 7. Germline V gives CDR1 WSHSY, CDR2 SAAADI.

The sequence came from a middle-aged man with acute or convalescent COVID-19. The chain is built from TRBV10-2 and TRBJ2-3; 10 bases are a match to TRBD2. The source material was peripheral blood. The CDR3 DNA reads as TGCGCCAGCAGTGACCTAGCGGGAGCGGTCGCAGATACGCAGTATTTT. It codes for CASSDLAGAVADTQYF.